This T cell receptor beta chain was sequenced for a study of identical twins. One entry per CDR3 protein, called by TCRdb with MiXCR from the 5' RACE reads. The sample has roughly 350,000 distinct CDR3 sequences; 9% to 15% are singletons. Study-wide results and limits: It was possible that invariant MAIT and iNKT cells partly confounded the zero-insertion analyses. Cross-sectional statistics underpinned the conclusions; the same donors were not followed. There was more out-of-frame TCR alpha sharing in monozygotic twins than models estimated.

This clonotype was seen at least ten times. The antigen is not known. Each donor (without exception) was a healthy Caucasian. V was clipped by 3 bases and J by 2 bases, with 12 bases between them. Germline V gene lookup returns CDR1 SGHKS and CDR2 YYEKEE (reference sequence). The CDR3 is made up of 14 amino acids. These data also formed part of another study, on yellow fever vaccine responses in identical twins.

V and J are TRBV5-5 and TRBJ2-7; D unclear. The sequence came from a woman younger than 35 in good health. Sequencing was done on a sample of CD8+ T cells sorted from blood. DNA of the CDR3: TGTGCCAGCAGCTCGGCGAACAGCCCCTACGAGCAGTACGTC. The encoded protein is CASSSANSPYEQYV.